This is a list of T cell receptor beta chains from one sample in a study of human thymus T cells. TCRdb keeps only in-frame clones here, not all; method: immunoSEQ multiplex PCR. Of tens of thousands of clones in the sample, over 85% were seen once. The sample taken for sequencing was thymus tissue. Receptors originate from a girl in the first two years of life with a congenital heart defect but otherwise immunologically healthy. Each CDR3 is given with its conserved first and last residue.

CDR3 protein	J gene	CDR3 length	V gene
CSVIDPLNTEAFF	TRBJ1-1	13	TRBV29-1
CASNSSGGEDTEAFF	TRBJ1-1	15	TRBV28
CASSLSRGGGQPQHF	TRBJ1-5	15	TRBV7-3
CASSLDKANYGYTF	TRBJ1-2	14	TRBV5-1
CASSLRWGQGPYEQYF	TRBJ2-7	16	TRBV4-2
CASSSYPAREQYF	TRBJ2-7	13	TRBV27
CASSLSTGVPNNEQFF	TRBJ2-1	16	TRBV11-2
CSVGGPPSNQPQHF	TRBJ1-5	14	TRBV29-1
CAISEPLGVGVNVDNEQFF	TRBJ2-1	19	TRBV10-3
CASKTSGRAGDTQYF	TRBJ2-3	15	TRBV11-2
CASSYQETQYF	TRBJ2-5	11	TRBV6-4
CATSPWTGDYGYTF	TRBJ1-2	14	TRBV15
CASETSGSSGELFF	TRBJ2-2	14	TRBV7-9
CASSVPQGPGYGYTF	TRBJ1-2	15	TRBV9
CASSQGSRGPTWGKLFF	TRBJ1-4	17	TRBV5-6
CASSYGPVAYEQYF	TRBJ2-7	14	TRBV6-6
CASSAAGVYNEQFF	TRBJ2-1	14	TRBV2
CASSIGGIRDEQYF	TRBJ2-7	14	TRBV19
CASSLTSITDTQYF	TRBJ2-3	14	TRBV28
CASSPIPGAYEQYF	TRBJ2-7	14	TRBV18
CSVVSWGYAFF	TRBJ1-1	11	TRBV29-1
CASSTHGTRQETQYF	TRBJ2-5	15	TRBV27
CASSSDGRLAKNIQYF	TRBJ2-4	16	TRBV28